The text below deals with one T cell receptor beta chain. The target of this receptor is not known. An end of the junction differs from the germline gene, which may be a read error. This record comes from a study of tumor and adjacent non-tumor tissue in lung cancer (dated 2018 in TCRdb). Background on the whole study: The cohort included approximately 13 adenocarcinoma, a couple of squamous cell carcinoma and 1 small cell lung cancer patients. Ages among the roughly 15 patients ranged from roughly 31 to 80 years, there were 10 men and 5 women, and disease was at TNM stage I to III. TCRbeta CDR3 sequencing was performed on about 29 paired specimens, with one tumor sample and one normal lung sample collected per patient. Sequencing generated a total of about 130,000,000 productive TCRbeta reads, averaging approximately 3.8 million reads per sample. Bulk TCRbeta repertoires were compared between lung tumor tissue and matched distant non-tumor lung tissue obtained from about 16 lung cancer patients.

For CDR1 and CDR2, the germline V gene (reference sequence) lists GTSNPN and SVGIG. The CDR3 contains 14 residues, cysteine and phenylalanine counted. Left in the record is the CDR3 DNA by itself, 42 bases read in frame from the first base. RNA was isolated from bulk unsorted tissue, and RNA quality was assessed with a NanoDrop ND-1000 and an Agilent 2100. The donors were newly diagnosed lung cancer patients admitted for thoracic surgery in China from August to November 2014 who had not received prior chemotherapy. Patients who had received previous radiotherapy or chemotherapy, or who had another concurrent cancer, were excluded from the study. Pieces of surgical tissue measuring about 1-2 cm3 were kept in RNAlater solution and held at -80 degrees C until needed. What the study reported, not specific to this receptor: Significantly higher TCR diversity (inverse Simpson) was observed in tumor tissue than in normal lung tissue (431.37 vs 166.20, P = 0.0075, Mann-Whitney U test). The sequencing platform is not named in the methods, and unique molecular identifiers are not mentioned. Only approximately 16 patients were included in the cohort, and the need for larger samples and more detailed clinical data was noted by the authors. Because peripheral blood was not sequenced, the blood TCRbeta repertoires of the lung cancer patients in the study went unexamined. The top 100 clones accounted for a significantly larger cumulative portion of the repertoire in normal lung than in tumor tissue. Younger patients had significantly higher TCR diversity, and higher tumor TCR diversity was associated with shorter overall and disease-free survival.

Libraries were made using multiplex PCR. Sequencing relied on an Illumina HiSeq 2500. TCRbeta libraries were constructed through three rounds of nested PCR with primers (Table S4) according to protocols modified from ARM-PCR. Before sequencing, PCR products of 200-500 bp were excised from the gel and purified with the QIAquick gel extraction kit. Processing in the source paper ran as follows. Trimmomatic was used to clean the reads, FLASH was used to merge the reads into complete CDR3 sequences, and MiTCR was used to assign the reads to V(D)J germline segments. VDJtools was used to compute clonal diversity as the inverse Simpson's index. A read counted as productive if the sequence was in-frame and lacked a premature stop codon. The public reads were quality trimmed at Q25 with fastp and then assembled into clones with MiXCR by TCRdb, keeping productive beta chains. Rows are unified per CDR3 protein, each entry keeping the most common DNA and genes. The V and J calls and clone size come from TCRdb's table, not from the authors' own analysis. This sample comprises 130,000 or so distinct CDR3 sequences, about 66% of them detected only once. The ten largest clonotypes hold roughly 13% of the sample.

This chain is built from TRBV30 and TRBJ2-2; 6 matching bases give a weak D call of TRBD1. This TCR came from a man aged 25-40 years with non-small cell lung cancer. Material: lung tumor tissue. Here the CDR3 is given as CAWRGAPNTGELFF. The DNA is as follows: TGTGCCTGGAGGGGGGCCCCCAACACCGGAGAGCTGTTTTTT.